These T cell receptor beta chains were read from a single sample in a study of blood T cell repertoires in COVID-19. Generated by immunoSEQ multiplex PCR, the TCRdb table keeps only in-frame clones and is missing some. Altogether about 100,000 clones are present, around four fifths being singletons, with the ten largest covering around an eighth. The sequenced sample was peripheral blood. The receptors were gathered from a man between 45 and 60 years old with active or convalescent COVID-19. Both conserved end residues are part of each CDR3. A D gene is named only where the DNA matches it firmly. Clone size appears in some rows only: once, few, many, or a class for an expanded clone.

. | TRBD1 | TRBJ1-6 | TRBV30 | TGTGCCTGGAGTTCAGTACAGGGGCTGAGTTCACCCCTCCACTTT | CAWSSVQGLSSPLHF
. | TRBD1 | TRBJ1-5 | TRBV5-1 | TGCGCCAGCAGCTTGGAGGGACAGGGAGATCAGCCCCAGCATTTT | CASSLEGQGDQPQHF
. | . | TRBJ1-2 | TRBV27 | TGTGCCAGCAGTTTGGAGGGGAACTATGGCTACACCTTC | CASSLEGNYGYTF
once | TRBD2 | TRBJ2-3 | TRBV5-8 | TGTGCCAGCAGCTGGTTAACTAGCGGGAGTGGCGGGACAGATACGCAGTATTTT | CASSWLTSGSGGTDTQYF
. | . | TRBJ1-5 | TRBV21-1 | TGTGCCAGCGGGGGCAGACCTAATCAGCCCCAGCATTTT | CASGGRPNQPQHF
. | . | TRBJ2-1 | TRBV3-1/TRBV3-2 | TGTGCCAGCAGCCAAGATGTGGGCCGCTCCTACAATGAGCAGTTCTTC | CASSQDVGRSYNEQFF
. | . | TRBJ2-3 | TRBV24-1 | TGTGCCACCAGTGCCCCGAAGGGGAACCCTAGGCAGTATTTT | CATSAPKGNPRQYF
. | . | TRBJ2-2 | TRBV11-3 | TGTGCCAGCAGCTTAGACTTGAACACCGGGGAGCTGTTTTTT | CASSLDLNTGELFF
. | TRBD1 | TRBJ1-1 | TRBV5-8 | TGTGCCAGCAGCCCCCGGGACAGAATCGTTGCTTTCTTT | CASSPRDRIVAFF
once | TRBD2 | TRBJ2-5 | TRBV29-1 | TGCAGCGTTGGGGGACTAGCGGGAGTAGTTTGGGAGACCCAGTACTTC | CSVGGLAGVVWETQYF
. | . | TRBJ1-1 | TRBV2 | TGTGCCAGCAATTTACGGGGGACTGAAGCTTTCTTT | CASNLRGTEAFF
few | . | TRBJ1-1 | TRBV2 | TGTGCCAGCAGTGAACACAGCATGAACACTGAAGCTTTCTTT | CASSEHSMNTEAFF
. | TRBD2 | TRBJ2-2 | TRBV7-9 | TGTGCCAGCAGCTTAGATATCCGACTAGCGGGATCCACCGGGGAGCTGTTTTTT | CASSLDIRLAGSTGELFF
. | . | TRBJ1-2 | TRBV5-1 | TGCGCCAGCAGTGCCCAGGGGCGAGATGGCTACACCTTC | CASSAQGRDGYTF
. | TRBD2 | TRBJ2-3 | TRBV10-3 | TGTGCCATCAGTGACCCCCTGACTAGCGGACACACAGATACGCAGTATTTT | CAISDPLTSGHTDTQYF
few | . | TRBJ1-3 | TRBV3-1/TRBV3-2 | TGTGCCAGCAGCCTTCGGACAGACGGAAACACCATATATTTT | CASSLRTDGNTIYF
. | TRBD1 | TRBJ1-5 | TRBV7-9 | TGTGCCAGCAGCCCCGGACAGGGGATTCAGCCCCAGCATTTT | CASSPGQGIQPQHF
. | . | TRBJ1-1 | TRBV5-1 | TGCGCCAGCAGCGTTAGTGACAGCCTTTCCACTGAAGCTTTCTTT | CASSVSDSLSTEAFF
. | TRBD1 | TRBJ2-3 | TRBV7-9 | TGTGCCAGCAGCACCGGACAGGGTTCGACAGATACGCAGTATTTT | CASSTGQGSTDTQYF
. | . | TRBJ2-2 | TRBV27 | TGTGCCAGCAGTGAGGACTATTATAGCACCGGGGAGCTGTTTTTT | CASSEDYYSTGELFF
. | . | TRBJ2-2 | TRBV6-5 | TGTGCCAGCAAAAGAGGGAGTCAAACCGGGGAGCTGTTTTTT | CASKRGSQTGELFF
once | TRBD1 | TRBJ2-5 | TRBV29-1 | TGCAGCGTTTCACCGGGCAGGGGGGAGACCCAGTACTTC | CSVSPGRGETQYF
few | . | TRBJ1-5 | TRBV10-3 | TGTGCCAGCCGTCCGGGACAAGGAAACAATCAGCCCCAGCATTTT | CASRPGQGNNQPQHF
few | . | TRBJ1-6 | TRBV7-2 | TGTGCCAGCAGTCGGAATTCACCCCTCCACTTT | CASSRNSPLHF